This is a list of T cell receptor beta chains from one sample in a study of human T cells and chemical hapten exposure. TCRdb re-called the RACE reads through MiXCR, storing one row per CDR3 protein. This sample yields over 65,000 distinct CDR3 sequences, of which roughly 10% are seen a single time; more than 1.5% belongs to the top ten. The material was whole blood, obtained in connection with sensitization to the hapten diphenylcyclopropenone (DPC). All receptors derive from a man aged 18-30 years with alopecia areata. Some clones in this sample may be carry-over from other donors' samples. The CDR3 runs from the conserved cysteine through the conserved F or W. A D gene is named only where the DNA matches it firmly. Size values are once, few and many counts, or a class for expanded clones, and some rows have none.

size	D	V	J	CDR3	DNA
few	.	TRBV5-8	TRBJ2-1	CASSLDAESSYNEQFF	TGTGCCAGCAGCTTGGACGCAGAGAGCTCCTACAATGAGCAGTTCTTC
.	TRBD2	TRBV15	TRBJ2-5	CATSGGTSGVAQYF	TGTGCCACCAGCGGGGGGACTAGCGGGGTGGCCCAGTACTTC
.	TRBD1	TRBV4-3	TRBJ1-3	CASSQDTGAGNTIYF	TGCGCCAGCAGCCAAGATACAGGGGCTGGAAACACCATATATTTT
few	.	TRBV29-1	TRBJ2-1	CSVAGLPSYNEQFF	TGCAGCGTCGCGGGACTCCCCTCCTACAATGAGCAGTTCTTC
many	.	TRBV6-5	TRBJ1-6	CASRPLNSPLHF	TGTGCCAGCAGACCCCTTAATTCACCCCTCCACTTT
.	.	TRBV4-3	TRBJ1-1	CASSQDRPVKSEAFF	TGCGCCAGCAGCCAAGATCGCCCTGTAAAGTCTGAAGCTTTCTTT
few	.	TRBV7-9	TRBJ2-5	CASSRTDQETQYF	TGTGCCAGCAGCCGGACGGACCAAGAGACCCAGTACTTC
many	TRBD1	TRBV3-1	TRBJ2-2	CASSLVNRGTGELFF	TGTGCCAGCAGCCTAGTTAACAGGGGCACCGGGGAGCTGTTTTTT
.	TRBD1	TRBV5-1	TRBJ1-2	CASSDRQGRDYGYTF	TGCGCCAGCAGCGATCGACAGGGCCGGGACTATGGCTACACCTTC
.	TRBD2	TRBV6-4	TRBJ2-3	CASSVSGESDTQYF	TGTGCCAGCAGTGTTAGCGGGGAGTCAGATACGCAGTATTTT
.	.	TRBV11-2	TRBJ2-6	CASSLEAGANVLTF	TGTGCCAGCAGCTTAGAGGCAGGGGCCAACGTCCTGACTTTC
many	.	TRBV18	TRBJ1-4	CASSRDGSEKLFF	TGTGCCAGCTCACGGGACGGGAGCGAAAAACTGTTTTTT
.	.	TRBV2	TRBJ1-1	CASRVDLGPSAFF	TGTGCCAGCAGGGTAGATCTTGGGCCATCGGCTTTCTTT
.	TRBD2	TRBV3-1	TRBJ2-1	CASSQVAGRGENEQFF	TGTGCCAGCAGCCAAGTCGCAGGGCGGGGGGAGAATGAGCAGTTCTTC
.	TRBD2	TRBV7-3	TRBJ2-3	CASRDGLADTDTQYF	TGTGCCAGCAGAGACGGACTAGCCGACACAGATACGCAGTATTTT
.	.	TRBV3-1	TRBJ1-2	CASSQDRSYGYTF	TGTGCCAGCAGCCAAGACAGGAGCTACGGCTACACCTTC
few	.	TRBV7-6	TRBJ2-3	CASSFQGGDTDTQYF	TGTGCCAGCAGCTTTCAAGGGGGGGACACAGATACGCAGTATTTT
.	TRBD1	TRBV6-2/TRBV6-3	TRBJ1-5	CASNPGTGFSNQPQHF	TGTGCCAGCAACCCCGGGACAGGGTTTAGCAATCAGCCCCAGCATTTT
few	TRBD1	TRBV11-3	TRBJ2-2	CASSLHRGAGELFF	TGTGCCAGCAGCTTACACAGGGGGGCCGGGGAGCTGTTTTTT
many	.	TRBV7-3	TRBJ1-6	CASSLGVGQALHF	TGTGCCAGCAGCTTAGGAGTGGGTCAGGCCCTCCACTTT
few	TRBD1	TRBV4-1	TRBJ2-5	CASKYRTGGRETQYF	TGCGCCAGTAAATACCGGACAGGGGGCAGGGAGACCCAGTACTTC
.	.	TRBV12-5	TRBJ1-2	CASASTATSYGYTF	TGTGCTAGTGCCTCGACAGCTACCTCCTATGGCTACACCTTC
once	.	TRBV7-2	TRBJ2-5	CASSRLWGETQYF	TGTGCCAGCAGCCGCCTCTGGGGAGAGACCCAGTACTTC
many	.	TRBV4-3	TRBJ1-4	CASSQGARRGATNEKLFF	TGCGCCAGCAGCCAAGGGGCCCGCAGGGGCGCAACTAATGAAAAACTGTTTTTT
many	.	TRBV2	TRBJ1-5	CASRPEVGDQPQHF	TGTGCCAGCAGACCTGAGGTGGGGGATCAGCCCCAGCATTTT
few	TRBD2	TRBV7-3	TRBJ2-1	CASSLGLAGDLYNEQFF	TGTGCCAGCAGCTTAGGGCTAGCGGGGGACCTGTACAATGAGCAGTTCTTC
.	.	TRBV29-1	TRBJ1-1	CSVEDSGEAFF	TGCAGCGTTGAAGATTCAGGGGAAGCTTTCTTT
many	.	TRBV6-6	TRBJ1-5	CASSYGSNQPQHF	TGTGCCAGCAGTTACGGGAGCAATCAGCCCCAGCATTTT
many	.	TRBV20-1	TRBJ2-1	CSAPGAAGEQFF	TGCAGTGCTCCAGGTGCGGCCGGTGAGCAGTTCTTC
.	TRBD2	TRBV7-7	TRBJ2-6	CASSSTSGGFSGANVLTF	TGTGCCAGCAGCTCTACTAGCGGGGGATTCTCTGGGGCCAACGTCCTGACTTTC
many	TRBD1	TRBV12-3/TRBV12-4	TRBJ2-5	CASSYRGQETQYF	TGTGCCAGCAGTTACAGGGGACAAGAGACCCAGTACTTC
.	.	TRBV7-9	TRBJ2-5	CASSSPGADQETQYF	TGTGCCAGCAGCTCCCCCGGAGCGGACCAAGAGACCCAGTACTTC
few	TRBD2	TRBV19	TRBJ2-7	CASSISGGYYEQYF	TGTGCCAGTAGTATCTCCGGGGGGTACTACGAGCAGTACTTC
few	.	TRBV9	TRBJ1-6	CASSRTGSSYNSPLHF	TGTGCCAGCAGCAGAACCGGGAGCTCCTATAATTCACCCCTCCACTTT
many	.	TRBV6-2/TRBV6-3	TRBJ2-3	CASSRADTQYF	TGTGCCAGCAGTCGAGCAGATACGCAGTATTTT
.	TRBD1	TRBV9	TRBJ1-1	CASSPVQGDTEAFF	TGTGCCAGCAGCCCAGTGCAGGGGGACACTGAAGCTTTCTTT
.	TRBD2	TRBV7-6	TRBJ2-3	CASSSPAGLADPDTQYF	TGTGCCAGCAGCTCGCCCGCGGGACTAGCGGACCCAGATACGCAGTATTTT
few	TRBD1	TRBV4-2	TRBJ1-5	CASSQDPRGRRQPQHF	TGTGCCAGCAGCCAAGATCCCAGGGGGCGGCGGCAGCCCCAGCATTTT
.	.	TRBV20-1	TRBJ2-7	CSARGPHEQYF	TGCAGTGCTAGGGGGCCCCACGAGCAGTACTTC
many	.	TRBV10-3	TRBJ1-2	CASSIGYGYTF	TGTGCCAGCTCTATAGGCTATGGCTACACCTTC
.	.	TRBV29-1	TRBJ2-3	CSVGVSSADTQYF	TGCAGCGTTGGCGTGTCGTCGGCGGATACGCAGTATTTT
.	.	TRBV5-1	TRBJ1-4	CASSSYPGPEKLFF	TGCGCCAGCAGCTCATACCCGGGACCTGAAAAACTGTTTTTT
.	TRBD1	TRBV6-2/TRBV6-3	TRBJ2-7	CASSYFGTADEQYF	TGTGCCAGCAGTTACTTCGGGACAGCGGACGAGCAGTACTTC
many	.	TRBV9	TRBJ1-6	CASRPGGSSYNSPLHF	TGTGCCAGCAGGCCCGGTGGAAGCTCCTATAATTCACCCCTCCACTTT
many	.	TRBV7-6	TRBJ2-2	CASSKTSWSGELFF	TGTGCCAGCAGCAAGACTAGTTGGTCCGGGGAGCTGTTTTTT
.	.	TRBV29-1	TRBJ2-5	CSVVGRFETQYF	TGCAGCGTTGTAGGGAGATTTGAGACCCAGTACTTC
many	.	TRBV7-2	TRBJ2-3	CASSLRQGTFTDTQYF	TGTGCCAGCAGCTTAAGGCAGGGGACTTTCACAGATACGCAGTATTTT
many	.	TRBV2	TRBJ1-5	CASNNRNQPQHF	TGTGCCAGCAATAACAGAAATCAGCCCCAGCATTTT
few	.	TRBV10-3	TRBJ1-5	CAISDPARQMGQPQHF	TGTGCCATCAGTGATCCGGCGAGACAGATGGGCCAGCCCCAGCATTTT
many	.	TRBV7-8	TRBJ1-4	CASSLGAKVGKLFF	TGTGCCAGCAGCTTAGGAGCAAAAGTCGGGAAACTGTTTTTT
.	.	TRBV29-1	TRBJ2-1	CSVEYVRQPGNEQFF	TGCAGCGTTGAATATGTTAGACAGCCGGGCAATGAGCAGTTCTTC
.	TRBD1	TRBV20-1	TRBJ2-1	CSASFQGASGEQFF	TGCAGTGCTAGTTTTCAGGGGGCATCCGGTGAGCAGTTCTTC
few	.	TRBV28	TRBJ2-6	CASEGQLRSSGANVLTF	TGTGCCAGCGAAGGACAGCTAAGAAGCTCTGGGGCCAACGTCCTGACTTTC
.	.	TRBV29-1	TRBJ1-2	CSVGPGEYGYTF	TGCAGCGTTGGGCCAGGGGAATATGGCTACACCTTC
.	TRBD1	TRBV4-3	TRBJ2-2	CASSQETRGRSTGELFF	TGCGCCAGCAGCCAAGAAACCAGGGGGCGCAGCACCGGGGAGCTGTTTTTT
few	TRBD1	TRBV20-1	TRBJ2-5	CSARDDGQGKAQYF	TGCAGTGCTAGAGATGATGGACAGGGGAAAGCCCAGTACTTC
many	.	TRBV7-8	TRBJ2-5	CASSLDTGETQYF	TGTGCCAGCAGCTTAGATACAGGGGAGACCCAGTACTTC
once	TRBD1	TRBV7-2	TRBJ2-4	CASSFGDRTGIQYF	TGTGCCAGCAGCTTCGGGGACAGAACTGGCATTCAGTACTTC
.	.	TRBV20-1	TRBJ2-3	CSAPNRVGTQYF	TGCAGTGCCCCTAACAGGGTTGGTACGCAGTATTTT